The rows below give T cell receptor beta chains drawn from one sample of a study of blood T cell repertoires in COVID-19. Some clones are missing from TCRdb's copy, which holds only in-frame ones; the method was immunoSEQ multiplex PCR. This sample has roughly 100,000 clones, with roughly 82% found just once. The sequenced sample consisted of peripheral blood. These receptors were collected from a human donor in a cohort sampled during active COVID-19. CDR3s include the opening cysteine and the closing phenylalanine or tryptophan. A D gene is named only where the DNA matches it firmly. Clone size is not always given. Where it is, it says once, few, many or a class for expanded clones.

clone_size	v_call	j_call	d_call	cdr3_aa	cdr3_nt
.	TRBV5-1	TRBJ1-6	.	CASSLDAGRSSPLHF	TGCGCCAGCAGCTTGGACGCAGGGAGGAGTTCACCCCTCCACTTT
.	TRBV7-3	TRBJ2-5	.	CASSPPVGETQYF	TGTGCCAGCAGCCCCCCAGTTGGAGAGACCCAGTACTTC
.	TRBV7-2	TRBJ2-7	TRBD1	CASSLYEGGRGEQYF	TGTGCCAGCAGCTTATATGAAGGGGGCCGAGGCGAGCAGTACTTC
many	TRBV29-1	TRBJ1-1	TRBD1	CSVEGGFGTEAFF	TGCAGCGTGGAAGGGGGCTTCGGGACTGAAGCTTTCTTT
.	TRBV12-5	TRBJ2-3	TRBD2	CASATPRGPLPASGVGRTDTQYF	TGTGCTAGTGCTACCCCCCGGGGGCCGCTCCCCGCTAGCGGGGTGGGTCGCACAGATACGCAGTATTTT
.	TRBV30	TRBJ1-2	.	CAWTSGRVNGLWGYGYTF	TGTGCCTGGACCTCCGGGAGGGTAAACGGGCTATGGGGCTATGGCTACACCTTC
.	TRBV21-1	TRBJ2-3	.	CASSKRARRAGGDTQYF	TGTGCCAGCAGCAAGCGGGCTCGGCGAGCGGGGGGAGATACGCAGTATTTT
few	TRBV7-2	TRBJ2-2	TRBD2	CASSLVLAGELGTGELFF	TGTGCCAGCAGCTTAGTACTAGCGGGGGAGTTGGGCACCGGGGAGCTGTTTTTT
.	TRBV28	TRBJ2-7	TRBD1	CASSTRQGAYEQYF	TGTGCCAGCAGTACAAGACAGGGGGCCTACGAGCAGTACTTC
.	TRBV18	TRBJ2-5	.	CASSPSSQGFDETQYF	TGTGCCAGCTCACCATCCTCCCAGGGGTTTGACGAGACCCAGTACTTC
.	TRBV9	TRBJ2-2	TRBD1	CASSGQQGAASGELFF	TGTGCCAGCAGCGGACAACAGGGGGCGGCGTCCGGGGAGCTGTTTTTT
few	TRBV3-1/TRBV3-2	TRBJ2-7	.	CASSQGGATYEQYF	TGTGCCAGCAGCCAAGGCGGGGCAACCTACGAGCAGTACTTC
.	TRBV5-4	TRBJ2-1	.	CASSIPTGSSYNEQFF	TGTGCCAGCAGCATACCGACAGGCAGCTCCTACAATGAGCAGTTCTTC
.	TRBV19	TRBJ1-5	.	CASSIIEGKPQHF	TGTGCCAGTAGTATAATTGAGGGAAAGCCCCAGCATTTT
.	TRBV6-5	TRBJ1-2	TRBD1	CASSPHRGQDYGYTF	TGTGCCAGCAGTCCTCACAGGGGGCAGGACTATGGCTACACCTTC
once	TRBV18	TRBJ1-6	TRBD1	CASSATGGNSPLHF	TGTGCCAGCTCCGCGACAGGGGGGAATTCACCCCTCCACTTT
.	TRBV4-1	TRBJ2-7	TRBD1	CASSQDLRTGGWNEQYF	TGCGCCAGCAGCCAAGATCTGCGGACAGGGGGCTGGAACGAGCAGTACTTC
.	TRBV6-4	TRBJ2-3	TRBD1	CASSLQGADTDTQYF	TGTGCCAGCAGCCTCCAGGGGGCAGACACAGATACGCAGTATTTT
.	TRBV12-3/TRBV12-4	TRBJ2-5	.	CASSLWGEETQYF	TGTGCCAGCAGTTTGTGGGGCGAAGAGACCCAGTACTTC
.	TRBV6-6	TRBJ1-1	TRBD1	CASSYPGGATEAFF	TGTGCCAGCAGTTACCCAGGGGGTGCGACTGAAGCTTTCTTT
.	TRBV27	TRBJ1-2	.	CASKTKGHHNYGYTF	TGTGCCAGCAAAACGAAGGGACACCATAACTATGGCTACACCTTC
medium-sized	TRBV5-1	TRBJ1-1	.	CASSVLPDRLNTEAFF	TGCGCCAGCAGCGTACTCCCTGACAGATTGAACACTGAAGCTTTCTTT
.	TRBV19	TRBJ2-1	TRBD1	CASSIDLATGVYNEQFF	TGTGCCAGTAGTATAGATCTGGCGACAGGGGTCTACAATGAGCAGTTCTTC
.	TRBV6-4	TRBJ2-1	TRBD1	CASSGFGTGASSEQFF	TGTGCCAGCAGTGGCTTTGGGACAGGTGCCTCGAGTGAGCAGTTCTTC
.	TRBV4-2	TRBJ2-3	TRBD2	CASSPGLAGVDTQYF	TGTGCCAGCAGCCCGGGACTAGCGGGGGTAGATACGCAGTATTTT
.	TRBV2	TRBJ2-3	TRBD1	CASSRQGGSTDTQYF	TGTGCCAGCAGCCGACAGGGGGGTAGCACAGATACGCAGTATTTT
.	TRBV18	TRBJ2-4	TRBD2	CASSPAGLAGGAKNIQYF	TGTGCCAGCTCACCGGCCGGGCTAGCGGGGGGAGCCAAAAACATTCAGTACTTC
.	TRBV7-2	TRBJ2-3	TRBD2	CASSLLAGGSTDTQYF	TGTGCCAGCAGCTTACTAGCGGGGGGAAGCACAGATACGCAGTATTTT
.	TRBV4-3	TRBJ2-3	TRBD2	CASSQDGLAPDTQYF	TGCGCCAGCAGCCAAGACGGACTAGCCCCAGATACGCAGTATTTT
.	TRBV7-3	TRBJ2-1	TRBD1	CASSLMGGTGGYEQFF	TGTGCCAGCAGCTTAATGGGTGGGACAGGGGGTTATGAGCAGTTCTTC
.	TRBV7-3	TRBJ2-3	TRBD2	CASSISGGEADTQYF	TGTGCCAGCAGCATCAGCGGGGGGGAGGCAGATACGCAGTATTTT
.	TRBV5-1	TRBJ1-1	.	CASSPWNRQADTEAFF	TGCGCCAGCAGCCCATGGAACCGACAGGCGGACACTGAAGCTTTCTTT
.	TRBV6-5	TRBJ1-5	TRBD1	CVTGIGNQPQHF	TGTGTGACAGGGATTGGCAATCAGCCCCAGCATTTT
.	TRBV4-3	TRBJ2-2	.	CASSQDRLTRSGELFF	TGCGCCAGCAGCCAAGATCGGTTAACCCGGTCCGGGGAGCTGTTTTTT
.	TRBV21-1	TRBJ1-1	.	CASSKGPGGWGQKLEAFF	TGTGCCAGCAGCAAAGGTCCAGGAGGGTGGGGACAGAAGCTTGAAGCTTTCTTT
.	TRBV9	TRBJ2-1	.	CAGSVVSGEGEQFF	TGTGCCGGCAGCGTAGTATCCGGGGAAGGGGAGCAGTTCTTC
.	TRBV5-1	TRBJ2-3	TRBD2	CASSFGRVASGGTDTQYF	TGCGCCAGCAGCTTCGGTCGCGTGGCTAGCGGGGGCACAGATACGCAGTATTTT
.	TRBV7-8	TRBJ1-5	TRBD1	CASSPRTGERQPQHF	TGTGCCAGCAGCCCGCGGACAGGGGAAAGACAGCCCCAGCATTTT
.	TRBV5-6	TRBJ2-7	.	CASRLASARITGSYEQYF	TGTGCCAGCAGATTGGCCTCGGCGCGGATCACAGGTTCCTACGAGCAGTACTTC
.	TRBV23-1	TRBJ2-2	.	CASSQSGSRRDLGGELFF	TGCGCCAGCAGTCAATCGGGGTCGAGAAGGGACTTAGGCGGGGAGCTGTTTTTT